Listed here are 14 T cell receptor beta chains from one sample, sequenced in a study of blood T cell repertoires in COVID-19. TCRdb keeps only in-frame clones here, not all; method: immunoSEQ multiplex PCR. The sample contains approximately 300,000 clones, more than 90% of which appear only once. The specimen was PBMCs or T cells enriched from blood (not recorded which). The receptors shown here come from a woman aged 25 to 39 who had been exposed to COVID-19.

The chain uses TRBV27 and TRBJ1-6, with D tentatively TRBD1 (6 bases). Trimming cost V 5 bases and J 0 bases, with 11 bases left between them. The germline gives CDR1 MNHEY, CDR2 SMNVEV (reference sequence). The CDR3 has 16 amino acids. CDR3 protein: CASSPTGSSYNSPLHF. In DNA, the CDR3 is TGTGCCAGCAGTCCTACAGGGAGCTCCTATAATTCACCCCTCCACTTT.

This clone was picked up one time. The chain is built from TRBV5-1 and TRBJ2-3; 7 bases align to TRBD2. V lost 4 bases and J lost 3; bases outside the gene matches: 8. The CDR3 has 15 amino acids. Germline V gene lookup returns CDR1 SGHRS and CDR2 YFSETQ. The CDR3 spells CASSPGEGTTDTQYF. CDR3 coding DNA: TGCGCCAGCAGCCCCGGGGAGGGAACTACAGATACGCAGTATTTT. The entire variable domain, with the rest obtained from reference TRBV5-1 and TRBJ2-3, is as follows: KAGVTQTPRYLIKTRGQQVTLSCSPISGHRSVSWYQQTPGQGLQFLFEYFSETQRNKGNFPGRFSGRQFSNSRSEMNVSTLELGDSALYLCASSPGEGTTDTQYFGPGTRLTVL.

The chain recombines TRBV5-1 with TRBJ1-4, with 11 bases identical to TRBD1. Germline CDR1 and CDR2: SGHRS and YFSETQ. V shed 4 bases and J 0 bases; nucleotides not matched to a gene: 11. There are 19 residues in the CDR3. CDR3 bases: TGCGCCAGCAGCGCATATGGACAGGGGGCGGTCGCAACTAATGAAAAACTGTTTTTT. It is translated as CASSAYGQGAVATNEKLFF.

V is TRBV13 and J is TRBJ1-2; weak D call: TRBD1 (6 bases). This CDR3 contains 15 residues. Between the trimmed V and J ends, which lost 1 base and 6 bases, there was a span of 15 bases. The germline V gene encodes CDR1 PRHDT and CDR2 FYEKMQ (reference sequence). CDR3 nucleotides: TGTGCCAGCAGCTTAGCTTCCGGGACACGAGATGGCTACACCTTC. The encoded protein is CASSLASGTRDGYTF.

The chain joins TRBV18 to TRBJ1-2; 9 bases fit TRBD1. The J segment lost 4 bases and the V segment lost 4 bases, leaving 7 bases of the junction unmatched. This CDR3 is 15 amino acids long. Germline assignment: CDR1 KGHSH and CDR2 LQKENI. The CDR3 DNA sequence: TGTGCCAGCTCACGGACCGGGACAGGGATCTATGGCTACACCTTC. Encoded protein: CASSRTGTGIYGYTF.

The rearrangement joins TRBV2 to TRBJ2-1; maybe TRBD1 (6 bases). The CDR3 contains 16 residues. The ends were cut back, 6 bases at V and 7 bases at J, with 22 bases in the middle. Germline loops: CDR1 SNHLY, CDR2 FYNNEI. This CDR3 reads CASRDPGRRGGNEQFF. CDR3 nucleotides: TGTGCCAGCAGAGATCCCGGCCGGAGAGGGGGTAATGAGCAGTTCTTC.

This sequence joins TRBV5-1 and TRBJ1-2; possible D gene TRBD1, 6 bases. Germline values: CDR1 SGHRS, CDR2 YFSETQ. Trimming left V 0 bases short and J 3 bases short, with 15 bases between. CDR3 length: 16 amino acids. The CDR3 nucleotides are TGCGCCAGCAGCTTGGTTCCACAGGGAGTCGACTATGGCTACACCTTC. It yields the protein CASSLVPQGVDYGYTF.

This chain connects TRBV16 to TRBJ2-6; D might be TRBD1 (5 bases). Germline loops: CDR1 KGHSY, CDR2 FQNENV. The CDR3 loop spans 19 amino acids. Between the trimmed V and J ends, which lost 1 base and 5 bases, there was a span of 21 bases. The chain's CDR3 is CASSQLDSARGWRANVLTF. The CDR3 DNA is TGTGCCAGCAGCCAATTAGATTCAGCTAGGGGTTGGAGGGCCAACGTCCTGACTTTC. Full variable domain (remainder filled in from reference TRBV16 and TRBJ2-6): GEEVAQTPKHLVRGEGQKAKLYCAPIKGHSYVFWYQQVLKNEFKFLISFQNENVFDETGMPKERFSAKCLPNSPCSLEIQATKLEDSAVYFCASSQLDSARGWRANVLTFGAGSRLTVL.

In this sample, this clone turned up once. The CDR3 reads CASSFLRGLTF. CDR3 nucleotides: TGTGCCAGCAGTTTCCTACGAGGGCTGACTTTC. The chain carries TRBV12-3 or TRBV12-4 and TRBJ2-6; weak D call: TRBD2 (5 bases). The V gene lost 3 bases and the J gene lost 16 bases, with 10 bases spanning the gap. The CDR3 is 11 residues long.

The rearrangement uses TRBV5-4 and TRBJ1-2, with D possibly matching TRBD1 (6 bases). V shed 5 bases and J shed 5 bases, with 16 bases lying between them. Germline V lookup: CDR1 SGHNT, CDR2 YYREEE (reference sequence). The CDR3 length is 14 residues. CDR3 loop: CASRIQNRAYGYTF. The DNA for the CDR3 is TGTGCCAGCAGAATACAAAACAGGGCGTATGGCTACACCTTC.

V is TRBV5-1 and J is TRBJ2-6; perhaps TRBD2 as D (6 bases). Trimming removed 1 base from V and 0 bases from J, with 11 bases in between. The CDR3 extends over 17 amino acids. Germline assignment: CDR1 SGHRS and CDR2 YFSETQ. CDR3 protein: CASSLWGESSGANVLTF. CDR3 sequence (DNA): TGCGCCAGCAGCTTGTGGGGGGAGTCCTCTGGGGCCAACGTCCTGACTTTC.

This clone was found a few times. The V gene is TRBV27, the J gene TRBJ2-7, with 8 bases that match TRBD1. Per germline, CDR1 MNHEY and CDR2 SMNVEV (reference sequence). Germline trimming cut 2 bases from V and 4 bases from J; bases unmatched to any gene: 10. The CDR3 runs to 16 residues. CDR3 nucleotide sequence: TGTGCCAGCAGTTTAGAGGACAGGGCACGGGGTTACGAGCAGTACTTC. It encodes CASSLEDRARGYEQYF.

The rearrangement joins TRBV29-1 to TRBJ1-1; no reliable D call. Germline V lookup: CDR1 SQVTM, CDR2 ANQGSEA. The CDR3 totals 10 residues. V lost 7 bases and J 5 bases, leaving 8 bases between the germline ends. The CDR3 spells CSGGITEAFF. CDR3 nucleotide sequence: TGCAGCGGAGGGATTACTGAAGCTTTCTTT.

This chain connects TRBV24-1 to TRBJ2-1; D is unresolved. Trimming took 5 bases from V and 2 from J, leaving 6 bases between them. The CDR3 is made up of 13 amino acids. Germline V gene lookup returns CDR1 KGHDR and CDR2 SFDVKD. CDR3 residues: CATSGLPYNEQFF. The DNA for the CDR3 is TGTGCCACCAGTGGACTGCCCTACAATGAGCAGTTCTTC.